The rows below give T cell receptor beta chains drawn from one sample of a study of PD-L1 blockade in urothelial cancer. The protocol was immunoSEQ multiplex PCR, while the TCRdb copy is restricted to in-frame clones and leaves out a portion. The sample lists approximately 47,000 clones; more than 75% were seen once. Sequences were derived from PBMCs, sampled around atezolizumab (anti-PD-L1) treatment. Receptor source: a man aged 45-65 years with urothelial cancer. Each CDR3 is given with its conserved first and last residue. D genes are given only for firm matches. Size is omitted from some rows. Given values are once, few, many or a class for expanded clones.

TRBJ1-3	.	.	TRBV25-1	CASSEPRGGFDSGNTIYF	TGTGCCAGCAGTGAGCCCCGGGGAGGGTTCGACTCTGGAAACACCATATATTTT
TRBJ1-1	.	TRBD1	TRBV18	CASSPDRGSTEAFF	TGTGCCAGCTCACCGGACAGGGGCTCAACTGAAGCTTTCTTT
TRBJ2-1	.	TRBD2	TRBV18	CASSPISLRGRANEQFF	TGTGCCAGCTCACCAATTTCTTTGCGGGGGAGGGCGAATGAGCAGTTCTTC
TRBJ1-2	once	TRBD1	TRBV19	CASRPEDRPNSNYGYTF	TGTGCCAGTCGCCCCGAGGACAGGCCGAATTCTAACTATGGCTACACCTTC
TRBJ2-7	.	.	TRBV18	CASSPPSVYEQYF	TGTGCCAGCTCACCACCGAGCGTCTACGAGCAGTACTTC
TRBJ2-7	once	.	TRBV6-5	CASSSWTRGTYEQYF	TGTGCCAGCAGTTCGTGGACAAGGGGGACCTACGAGCAGTACTTC
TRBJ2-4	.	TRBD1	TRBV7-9	CASSKGGTGGQNIQYF	TGTGCCAGCAGCAAAGGTGGGACAGGGGGCCAAAACATTCAGTACTTC
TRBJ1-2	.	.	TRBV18	CASSSGVGQVKGYTF	TGTGCCAGCTCATCCGGCGTAGGCCAGGTTAAAGGCTACACCTTC
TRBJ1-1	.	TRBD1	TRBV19	CASRAGGPYEAFF	TGTGCCAGTAGAGCAGGGGGACCTTATGAAGCTTTCTTT
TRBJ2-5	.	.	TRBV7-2	CASSSRSRETQYF	TGTGCCAGCAGCTCAAGGTCCAGGGAGACCCAGTACTTC
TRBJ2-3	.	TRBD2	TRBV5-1	CASAPGLAGSTDTQYF	TGCGCCAGCGCGCCCGGACTAGCGGGGAGCACAGATACGCAGTATTTT